These 19 T cell receptor beta chains came from one sample sequenced in a study of identical twins. TCRdb analysed the 5' RACE reads with MiXCR anew, one entry per CDR3 protein. In the table there are 450,000 or so distinct CDR3 sequences, roughly an eighth of which are singletons. These same data were also listed under a study on yellow fever vaccine responses in identical twins.

The sample consisted of CD4+ T cells sorted from blood. The receptors derive from a woman aged 18-29 years in good health.

This clonotype was seen a handful of times. The gene calls are TRBV15 and TRBJ2-3, with a possible D match to TRBD2 (5 bases). Germline V lookup: CDR1 LNHNV, CDR2 YYDKDF (reference sequence). The V and J ends lost 3 bases and 0 bases respectively, with 13 bases between them. This CDR3 has 16 residues. The CDR3 sequence: CATSSFGKASTDTQYF. Written as DNA, the CDR3 is TGTGCCACCAGCAGTTTCGGGAAGGCTAGCACAGATACGCAGTATTTT.

In this sample, this clonotype turned up many times. This chain uses TRBV11-2 with TRBJ2-1; weak D call: TRBD2 (6 bases). CDR1 and CDR2 from the germline V gene are SGHAT and FQNNGV. The CDR3 has 15 amino acids. Trimming stripped 4 bases from V and 4 bases from J, with 14 bases between. CDR3 in DNA: TGTGCCAGCAGCTCCGACGGGAGAAGGTACAATGAGCAGTTCTTC. It translates to CASSSDGRRYNEQFF.

This chain uses TRBV7-2 with TRBJ2-7; D is ambiguous. From germline, CDR1 is SGHTA and CDR2 FQGNSA. With 6 bases removed from V and 4 bases from J, the gap between germline ends came to 19 bases. This CDR3 is 15 amino acids long. CDR3 bases: TGTGCCAGCAGAAAGACGGTCACCAGTATATACGAGCAGTACTTC. The encoded protein is CASRKTVTSIYEQYF. The complete variable domain, with remaining parts taken from reference TRBV7-2 and TRBJ2-7, reads GAGVSQSPSNKVTEKGKDVELRCDPISGHTALYWYRQSLGQGLEFLIYFQGNSAPDKSGLPSDRFSAERTGGSVSTLTIQRTQQEDSAVYLCASRKTVTSIYEQYFGPGTRLTVT.

This clonotype was detected only a few times. The chain employs TRBV9 and TRBJ2-5; a possible D gene is TRBD1 (6 bases). The CDR3 length is 18 residues. CDR1 and CDR2 from the germline V gene are SGDLS and YYNGEE. V was cut by 4 bases and J by 1 base, with 23 bases left in between. CDR3 loop: CASSPKVVVGAPQETQYF. CDR3 sequence (DNA): TGTGCCAGCAGCCCAAAGGTCGTTGTGGGGGCTCCCCAAGAGACCCAGTACTTC.

Only a few counts were recorded for this clonotype. The chain couples TRBV24-1 to TRBJ2-1; tentative D call: TRBD1 (5 bases). The V gene's germline CDR1 is KGHDR and CDR2 SFDVKD. V lost 4 bases, J lost 5 bases, and 8 bases lay in between. The CDR3 extends over 13 amino acids. In DNA form, the CDR3 reads TGTGCCACCAGTGACCCGGACAACAATGAGCAGTTCTTC. Translating it yields CATSDPDNNEQFF.

V is TRBV5-1 and J is TRBJ2-1; 7 bases align to TRBD2. CDR3 length equals 14 residues. Germline CDR1 reads SGHRS; CDR2 reads YFSETQ. Germline trimming cut 4 bases from V and 5 bases from J; bases unmatched to any gene: 6. CDR3 amino acids: CASSPGLPNNEQFF. The CDR3 nucleotides are TGCGCCAGCAGCCCGGGACTACCCAACAATGAGCAGTTCTTC.

The sample holds many counts of this clonotype. V gene TRBV7-2 combines with J gene TRBJ2-4; 7 bases align to TRBD2. The CDR3 runs 16 residues. Germline assignment: CDR1 SGHTA and CDR2 FQGNSA. V shed 6 bases and J 1 base; nucleotides not matched to a gene: 9. The CDR3 sequence is CASSYGGGQAKNIQYF. The CDR3, as DNA: TGTGCCAGCAGTTACGGGGGAGGGCAGGCCAAAAACATTCAGTACTTC. Complete variable domain (other parts from reference TRBV7-2 and TRBJ2-4): GAGVSQSPSNKVTEKGKDVELRCDPISGHTALYWYRQSLGQGLEFLIYFQGNSAPDKSGLPSDRFSAERTGGSVSTLTIQRTQQEDSAVYLCASSYGGGQAKNIQYFGAGTRLSVL.

The chain joins TRBV24-1 to TRBJ2-2; maybe TRBD2 (5 bases). The CDR3 is 14 residues long. The V end was cut by 6 bases, the J end by 7 bases, with 14 bases between. From germline, CDR1 is KGHDR and CDR2 SFDVKD. The CDR3 spells CATSQPGLGGELFF. The CDR3 DNA is TGTGCCACCAGTCAGCCAGGACTTGGCGGGGAGCTGTTTTTT.

There are a few counts of this clonotype. J is TRBJ2-3 and V is TRBV4-1; 8 bases match TRBD1. This CDR3 spans 19 amino acids. Unmatched junction bases numbered 18, after V lost 2 bases and J lost 5 bases. The germline V gene encodes CDR1 MGHRA and CDR2 YSYEKL. The CDR3, as DNA: TGCGCCAGCAGCCAAAGCCAAATTGGGACAGGCGATCTCGGAGATACGCAGTATTTT. This gives the protein CASSQSQIGTGDLGDTQYF.

The V and J genes are TRBV12-3 or TRBV12-4 and TRBJ2-1; D might be TRBD1 (6 bases). Between the trimmed V and J ends, which lost 4 bases and 6 bases, there was a span of 10 bases. The CDR3 is 13 residues long. The CDR3 spells CASSSTGSNEQFF. CDR3 DNA: TGTGCCAGCAGTTCGACAGGTTCCAATGAGCAGTTCTTC.

The chain couples TRBV12-3 or TRBV12-4 to TRBJ2-1; 7 bases fit TRBD2. The CDR3 contains 14 residues. Losses at the gene ends were 6 bases for V and 4 bases for J; bases not matched to a gene: 6. CDR3 sequence (DNA): TGTGCCAGCAGCCGAGCGGGGCTGTACAATGAGCAGTTCTTC. The encoded protein is CASSRAGLYNEQFF.

This rearrangement joins TRBV7-9 to TRBJ2-2, with 12 bases fitting TRBD2. The CDR3 spans 17 residues. V lost 5 bases, J lost 5 bases, and 9 bases stayed unmatched. Germline CDR1 and CDR2: SEHNR and FQNEAQ (reference sequence). The CDR3 spells CASSPPGLAGRTGELFF. The CDR3 DNA sequence: TGTGCCAGCAGCCCGCCCGGACTAGCGGGGAGAACCGGGGAGCTGTTTTTT.

This clonotype has just a few counts. The chain joins TRBV12-3 or TRBV12-4 to TRBJ2-1, with 7 bases matching TRBD2. This CDR3 has 12 residues. V shed 6 bases and J 7 bases; nucleotides not matched to a gene: 3. DNA of the CDR3: TGTGCCAGCAGCCGTAGCGGGAATGAGCAGTTCTTC. It yields the protein CASSRSGNEQFF.

There are many counts of this clonotype. The gene calls are TRBV3-1 and TRBJ2-5; D possibly corresponds to TRBD1 (6 bases). CDR1 LGHDT and CDR2 YNNKEL come from the germline V gene (reference sequence). V was cut by 1 base and J by 4 bases, with 13 bases left in between. This CDR3 region has 15 residues. The CDR3 nucleotides are TGTGCCAGCAGCCAAGGCCCGACAGGAGGAGAGACCCAGTACTTC. Protein: CASSQGPTGGETQYF.

This chain connects TRBV20-1 to TRBJ1-1, with 10 bases identical to TRBD1. The CDR3 covers 14 residues. The trim removed 4 bases at V and 4 bases at J, leaving 6 bases unmatched. The germline V gene encodes CDR1 DFQATT and CDR2 SNEGSKA (reference sequence). CDR3 sequence: CSATRRDRGTEAFF. For the CDR3, the DNA is TGCAGTGCTACCCGCCGGGACAGGGGCACTGAAGCTTTCTTT.

This clonotype was recorded a few times. This chain links TRBV29-1 with TRBJ2-7; D is possibly TRBD1 (6 bases). Trimming left V 0 bases short and J 8 bases short, with 11 bases between. This CDR3 has 12 amino acids. Germline V gives CDR1 SQVTM, CDR2 ANQGSEA. CDR3 sequence: CSVEDDRRKQYF. The DNA for the CDR3 is TGCAGCGTTGAAGATGACAGGAGAAAGCAGTACTTC.

Turning to this clonotype: Compared with germline, one end of the junction differs, possibly owing to a read error. The rearrangement joins TRBV5-1 to TRBJ2-2; the D call may be TRBD1 or TRBD2 (5 bases each). Germline V gene lookup returns CDR1 SGHRS and CDR2 YFSETQ. The CDR3 has 14 residues. The DNA for the CDR3 is TGTGCCAGCATCTGGGACCCCTCCACCGGGGAGCTGTTTTTT. Translating gives CASIWDPSTGELFF.

This clonotype was detected once. This chain joins TRBV7-6 and TRBJ2-7; unclear D gene. CDR3 size: 14 residues. Germline loops: CDR1 SGHVS, CDR2 FNYEAQ. Between the trimmed V and J ends, which lost 5 bases and 2 bases, there was a span of 13 bases. DNA of the CDR3: TGTGCCAGCAGCGTTGGACCTGGAACCTACGAGCAGTACTTC. Its translation is CASSVGPGTYEQYF.

This clonotype has only a few counts. The V and J genes are TRBV10-3 and TRBJ2-3, with TRBD2 matching over 9 bases. Per germline, CDR1 ENHRY and CDR2 SYGVKD. This CDR3 has 15 residues. V trimming: 6 bases; J trimming: 4 bases; junction bases outside the gene matches: 8. The CDR3 nucleotides are TGTGCCATCAGGTGGGGACTAGCCCACTCAGATACGCAGTATTTT. Protein sequence: CAIRWGLAHSDTQYF.